This TCR beta chain was observed in a study of control samples from healthy donors and cancer patients. Using immunoSEQ multiplex PCR, the repertoire was profiled, and TCRdb retains in-frame clones only, with some absent. The sample has roughly 84,000 clones, approximately 90% seen once. Germline trimming cut 2 bases from V and 5 bases from J; bases unmatched to any gene: 9. The CDR3 is 14 amino acids. Germline values: CDR1 GTSNPN, CDR2 SVGIG (reference sequence). The V and J genes are TRBV30 and TRBJ2-7; the match to TRBD1 covers 7 bases. Sequenced: blood. This clonotype originated in a man aged 45-65 years in good health. The CDR3 DNA reads as TGTGCCTGGAGTCGGCAGGGGGATGGCGACGAGCAGTACTTC. Protein sequence: CAWSRQGDGDEQYF.